Following are 24 T cell receptor beta chains from one sample sequenced in a study of beta chain features in type 1 diabetes. Their antigen targets remain unknown. The whole isolated RNA underwent reverse transcription, so sequencing captured expressed TCRB transcripts. Using immunoSEQ multiplex PCR, the repertoire was profiled, and TCRdb retains in-frame clones only, with some absent. The sample holds about 650,000 clones, roughly 12% seen once. Findings of the study overall: When Type 1 diabetes patients were examined, their TCRB CDR3s proved moderately but significantly shorter in all four CD4+ subsets.

The sequencing sample was made of naive CD4+ T cells from blood. The receptors derive from a young man with type 1 diabetes.

This sequence joins TRBV18 and TRBJ2-3; no definite D call. Germline V gene sequence: CDR1 KGHSH, CDR2 LQKENI. V lost 4 bases and J 0 bases, leaving 11 bases between the germline ends. The CDR3 has 15 amino acids. The DNA for the CDR3 is TGTGCCAGCTCACTAGGCACTGCGAGCACAGATACGCAGTATTTT. Amino acids: CASSLGTASTDTQYF. The full variable domain, rest sourced from reference TRBV18 and TRBJ2-3, is NAGVMQNPRHLVRRRGQEARLRCSPMKGHSHVYWYRQLPEEGLKFMVYLQKENIIDESGMPKERFSAEFPKEGPSILRIQQVVRGDSAAYFCASSLGTASTDTQYFGPGTRLTVL.

The rearrangement uses TRBV2 and TRBJ1-2; D remains ambiguous. With 6 bases removed from V and 6 bases from J, the gap between germline ends came to 11 bases. The CDR3 runs to 12 residues. Germline values: CDR1 SNHLY, CDR2 FYNNEI. The CDR3 region is CASSRDGNGYTF. CDR3 sequence (DNA): TGTGCCAGCAGCCGCGACGGAAATGGCTACACCTTC.

The chain employs TRBV29-1 and TRBJ2-7; 10 nucleotides agree with TRBD1. The CDR3 is made up of 16 amino acids. The V segment lost 4 bases and the J segment 6 bases; nucleotides outside the gene matches: 15. The germline V gene encodes CDR1 SQVTM and CDR2 ANQGSEA. CDR3 in amino acids: CSVGRTRQGASGEQYF. The CDR3 nucleotides read TGCAGCGTTGGAAGGACTCGACAGGGGGCTAGTGGCGAGCAGTACTTC.

This clone has more than one count but fewer than ten. The chain carries TRBV7-8 and TRBJ1-4; D is uncertain. This CDR3 is 14 amino acids long. V gave up 2 bases and J gave up 0 bases, with 4 bases separating them. CDR1 and CDR2 (germline): SGHVS, FQNEAQ. The CDR3 protein is CASSLLSTNEKLFF. In DNA form, the CDR3 reads TGTGCCAGCAGCTTACTCTCAACTAATGAAAAACTGTTTTTT.

This clone was counted a few times. The chain carries TRBV4-3 and TRBJ2-3; D may be TRBD1 or TRBD2 (5 bases each). CDR3 length: 17 residues. The V end was cut by 1 base, the J end by 6 bases, with 20 bases between. Germline CDR1 reads LGHNA; CDR2 reads YSLEER. CDR3 sequence reads: CASSQAPSGGKGDTQYF. The CDR3, as DNA: TGCGCCAGCAGCCAAGCCCCCAGTGGGGGTAAGGGCGATACGCAGTATTTT.

This clone turned up a few times. The rearrangement links TRBV7-9 to TRBJ1-5; D is perhaps TRBD1 (5 bases). Germline values: CDR1 SEHNR, CDR2 FQNEAQ (reference sequence). The V and J ends lost 10 bases and 4 bases respectively, with 17 bases between them. The CDR3 consists of 14 residues. CDR3 residues: CATSPQGGNQPQHF. The DNA of the CDR3 is TGTGCCACCTCGCCCCAGGGCGGGAATCAGCCCCAGCATTTT.

The chain is built from TRBV5-4 and TRBJ2-1, with TRBD1 matching over 7 bases. The germline CDR1 and CDR2 sequences are SGHNT and YYREEE (reference sequence). V was pared by 2 bases and J by 4 bases, with 6 bases of the junction left unmatched. The CDR3 has 15 amino acids. The CDR3 nucleotides are TGTGCCAGCAGCTTATCCGGGACAGTGTACAATGAGCAGTTCTTC. Amino acid sequence: CASSLSGTVYNEQFF.

This clone was detected a few times. The chain couples TRBV2 to TRBJ2-5; the D is unclear. From germline, CDR1 is SNHLY and CDR2 FYNNEI. V lost 3 bases and J lost 4, with 9 bases in between. There are 13 residues in the CDR3. CDR3 amino acids: CASSDVDGETQYF. The CDR3 nucleotides read TGTGCCAGCAGTGACGTAGACGGAGAGACCCAGTACTTC.

This clone was detected only a few times. The genes are TRBV4-3 and TRBJ1-5; no firm D call. The CDR3 sequence is 16 residues long. The germline V and J ends were trimmed by 0 bases and 5 bases, with 14 bases remaining between them. CDR1 LGHNA and CDR2 YSLEER come from the germline V gene. DNA of the CDR3: TGCGCCAGCAGCCAAGAGGTTGGGCAGGCCCATCAGCCCCAGCATTTT. This sequence encodes CASSQEVGQAHQPQHF.

The chain is built from TRBV29-1 and TRBJ1-2, with 12 bases matching TRBD1. Germline CDR1 is SQVTM and CDR2 is ANQGSEA. The CDR3 spans 15 residues. The V segment lost 6 bases and the J segment 7 bases; nucleotides outside the gene matches: 12. CDR3 nucleotides: TGCAGCGTGGGGTTCGGGACAGGGGGCGTCGTTGGCTACACCTTC. Amino acid sequence: CSVGFGTGGVVGYTF.

The rearrangement links TRBV5-6 to TRBJ1-4, with D unresolved. Trimming removed 5 bases from V and 3 bases from J, with 14 bases in between. The CDR3 runs to 15 residues. Germline loops: CDR1 SGHDT, CDR2 YYEEEE. The CDR3 coding sequence is TGTGCCAGCAGGGTCCGTCGGTCGTCTAATGAAAAACTGTTTTTT. It codes for CASRVRRSSNEKLFF.

This clone appeared a few times. This rearrangement joins TRBV6-1 to TRBJ1-1; 7 bases are shared with TRBD1. The junction had 9 bases not matched to a gene; V was cut back by 0 bases and J by 5 bases. CDR1 and CDR2 (germline): MNHNS, SASEGT. The CDR3 is made up of 16 amino acids. The CDR3 spells CASSEARRGRGTEAFF. For the CDR3, the DNA is TGTGCCAGCAGTGAAGCTCGAAGGGGGCGCGGGACTGAAGCTTTCTTT.

This clone was picked up a small number of times. The chain joins TRBV9 to TRBJ1-5; the D is unclear. CDR1 is SGDLS and CDR2 is YYNGEE in the germline V gene. Trimming shortened V by 3 bases and J by 2 bases, and 9 bases separated the two germline ends. The CDR3 runs to 14 residues. The CDR3 protein is CASSGGDRNQPQHF. The CDR3 DNA follows: TGTGCCAGCAGCGGCGGAGATCGCAATCAGCCCCAGCATTTT. Based on the CDR3 plus reference TRBV9 and TRBJ1-5, the full variable domain is DSGVTQTPKHLITATGQRVTLRCSPRSGDLSVYWYQQSLDQGLQFLIQYYNGEERAKGNILERFSAQQFPDLHSELNLSSLELGDSALYFCASSGGDRNQPQHFGDGTRLSIL.

The rearrangement joins TRBV18 to TRBJ1-1; TRBD1 is a possible D gene (5 bases). Germline V gives CDR1 KGHSH, CDR2 LQKENI. Deletions cut 1 base from V and 8 bases from J, with 17 bases between. This CDR3 region has 15 residues. This CDR3 reads CASSPRDGSRREAFF. DNA of the CDR3: TGTGCCAGCTCACCACGGGACGGCTCCCGAAGGGAAGCTTTCTTT.

In this sample, this clone turned up a few times. The chain has TRBV6-6 and TRBJ2-1, with 7 bases lining up with TRBD2. V shed 6 bases and J 5 bases; nucleotides not matched to a gene: 7. CDR1 and CDR2 (germline): MNHNY, SVGAGI (reference sequence). CDR3 length equals 14 residues. This CDR3 is CASSPPGGNNEQFF. The CDR3 DNA reads TGTGCCAGCAGCCCGCCGGGGGGAAACAATGAGCAGTTCTTC.

V gene TRBV25-1 combines with J gene TRBJ2-7; 8 nucleotides agree with TRBD1. V dropped 8 bases and J dropped 3; count of bases not matched to a gene: 6. This CDR3 spans 13 amino acids. The germline gives CDR1 MGHDK, CDR2 SYGVNS. CDR3 nucleotides: TGTGCCAGCGCCCGGGACAGGATCTACGAGCAGTACTTC. It specifies CASARDRIYEQYF.

This clone turned up a few times. This chain uses TRBV7-8 with TRBJ2-1; 9 positions agree with TRBD2. The CDR3 is made up of 16 amino acids. Per the germline V gene, CDR1 is SGHVS and CDR2 is FQNEAQ. V gave up 2 bases and J gave up 8 bases; unmatched junction bases: 10. CDR3 residues: CASSLSRLAGLDEQFF. The CDR3 DNA reads TGTGCCAGCAGCTTATCCCGGCTAGCGGGGCTGGATGAGCAGTTCTTC.

The chain carries TRBV4-3 and TRBJ1-2; D gene unclear. In germline, CDR1 is LGHNA, CDR2 YSLEER. Trimming took off 6 bases at V and 1 base at J, with 12 bases between the two ends. The CDR3 sequence is 14 residues long. The CDR3 DNA follows: TGCGCCAGCAGTCGGCGTTCGGATAACTATGGCTACACCTTC. Protein product: CASSRRSDNYGYTF.

This rearrangement joins TRBV9 to TRBJ2-6; D gene ambiguous. In germline, CDR1 is SGDLS, CDR2 YYNGEE. Trimming left V 4 bases short and J 2 bases short, with 7 bases between. The CDR3 is 14 residues long. CDR3 region: CASSPATGANVLTF. The CDR3 DNA is TGTGCCAGCAGCCCCGCAACTGGGGCCAACGTCCTGACTTTC.

This clone was detected only a few times. This sample includes further DNA sequences coding for the same CDR3. The chain uses TRBV2 and TRBJ1-5; possible D gene TRBD1, 5 bases. Trimming took 6 bases from V and 2 from J, leaving 8 bases between them. Germline CDR1 and CDR2: SNHLY and FYNNEI. This CDR3 spans 13 amino acids. The CDR3 sequence: CASRTGRNQPQHF. CDR3 nucleotides: TGTGCCAGCAGAACAGGCCGCAATCAGCCCCAGCATTTT.

This clone was seen many times. V and J are TRBV28 and TRBJ2-3; tentative D call: TRBD2 (5 bases). This CDR3 has 14 amino acids. Trimming removed 5 bases from V and 2 bases from J, with 11 bases in between. CDR1 is MDHEN and CDR2 is SYDVKM in the germline V gene. The CDR3 is CASSPPGVTDTQYF. The CDR3, as DNA: TGTGCCAGCAGTCCCCCCGGGGTCACAGATACGCAGTATTTT.

This clone occurred a few times. V and J are TRBV5-4 and TRBJ1-2; D is unclear. This CDR3 is built from 13 residues. Trimming left V 0 bases short and J 8 bases short, with 11 bases between. Germline V gene data show CDR1 as SGHNT and CDR2 as YYREEE (reference sequence). CDR3 DNA: TGTGCCAGCAGCTTGGAACAGAGTGAAGGCTACACCTTC. This translates into CASSLEQSEGYTF.

A few counts support this clone. This chain links TRBV5-1 with TRBJ2-5, with 8 bases identical to TRBD1. The closer fit of TRBJ2-7 to the DNA end suggests the J call may be wrong. From germline, CDR1 is SGHRS and CDR2 YFSETQ. This CDR3 has 14 amino acids. DNA of the CDR3: TGCGCCAGCAGCAGGGGACAGGACTCCTACGAGCAGTACTTC. This sequence encodes CASSRGQDSYEQYF.

This clone was picked up a small number of times. The chain couples TRBV14 to TRBJ2-1; either TRBD1 or TRBD2 may supply D (6 bases each). V lost 5 bases and J lost 9, with 17 bases in between. Germline CDR1 reads SGHDN; CDR2 reads FVKESK. This CDR3 is built from 14 residues. CDR3 in amino acids: CASSDQLGGGEQFF. CDR3 sequence (DNA): TGTGCCAGCAGCGACCAACTAGGAGGGGGTGAGCAGTTCTTC.